A selection of T cell receptor beta chains follows, all from one sample in a study of shared clonotypes between healthy human individuals. Sequenced by immunoSEQ multiplex PCR; TCRdb stores in-frame clones only, minus some. The repertoire has over 150,000 clones, 66% of them found once; the top ten carry roughly a tenth. The sequenced material came from memory CD4+ T cells sorted from blood. The receptors come from a man in his thirties or forties in good health. Each CDR3 is given with its conserved first and last residue. A D gene is named only where the DNA matches it firmly. Not every row has a clone size; where given, it reads once, few, many or a size class.

J gene	V gene	clone size	D gene	CDR3 protein	CDR3 DNA
TRBJ2-1	TRBV11-2	-	-	CASSLVGLGYNEQFF	TGTGCCAGCAGCTTAGTGGGTTTGGGGTACAATGAGCAGTTCTTC
TRBJ1-5	TRBV5-3	-	-	CARSRGKGHDSNRPQHF	TGTGCCAGAAGCCGCGGTAAGGGGCACGATAGCAATCGGCCCCAGCATTTT
TRBJ2-3	TRBV4-2	-	TRBD2	CASSQASGSTDTQYF	TGTGCCAGCAGCCAAGCTAGCGGGAGTACAGATACGCAGTATTTT
TRBJ1-5	TRBV2	-	-	CASSERDTAQHF	TGTGCCAGCAGTGAGCGGGATACAGCCCAGCATTTT
TRBJ1-5	TRBV15	-	TRBD1	CATSRDPTGPSNQPQHF	TGTGCCACCAGCAGAGATCCGACAGGGCCGAGCAATCAGCCCCAGCATTTT
TRBJ2-3	TRBV5-1	once	-	CASSPLLGASTDTQYF	TGCGCCAGCAGCCCCCTCTTGGGGGCTAGCACAGATACGCAGTATTTT
TRBJ2-7	TRBV6-6	-	-	CASSFTAVYEQYF	TGTGCCAGCAGTTTTACAGCAGTCTACGAGCAGTACTTC
TRBJ2-7	TRBV18	-	TRBD1	CASSATPTGGSYEQYF	TGTGCCAGCTCAGCCACTCCGACAGGGGGCTCCTACGAGCAGTACTTC
TRBJ2-6	TRBV19	-	TRBD2	CASSMGGKVANVLTF	TGTGCCAGTAGTATGGGGGGGAAAGTGGCCAACGTCCTGACTTTC
TRBJ2-1	TRBV7-8	many	-	CASSPTTLRNEQFF	TGTGCCAGCAGCCCAACGACCCTCCGGAATGAGCAGTTCTTC
TRBJ2-3	TRBV7-9	-	-	CASSLVVGPTDTQYF	TGTGCCAGCAGCTTAGTGGTGGGACCTACAGATACGCAGTATTTT